This entry describes one T cell receptor beta chain. MiXCR was run by TCRdb on the RT-PCR reads, yielding one entry per CDR3 protein. The table lists about 680,000 distinct CDR3 sequences, 14% of them singletons, with roughly 3.6% in the top ten. Germline-derived CDR1 and CDR2 are KGHDR and SFDVKD. With 12 bases clipped from V and 7 bases from J, the junction kept 12 bases outside the gene matches. The CDR3 loop spans 16 amino acids. The sample taken for sequencing was memory CD4+ T cells from blood. This TCR came from a female donor in good health, serving as a healthy control. The chain carries TRBV24-1 and TRBJ2-2, with TRBD2 matching over 14 bases. The CDR3 protein is CAAGGLAGGDGGELFF. The CDR3 nucleotides are TGTGCCGCCGGAGGACTAGCGGGAGGCGATGGCGGGGAGCTGTTTTTT.